The rows below give T cell receptor beta chains drawn from one sample of a study of B cell selection in AIRE deficiency. Produced via immunoSEQ multiplex PCR; TCRdb's table is partial and in-frame only. The profile covers roughly 18,000 clones, with about 93% appearing a single time and roughly 1% taken by the ten largest. Sequencing input: CD4+CD25+ Tregs sorted from PBMCs. The receptors stem from a human donor in good health. CDR3s leave out the opening cysteine and the closing phenylalanine or tryptophan. Fields, in order: V gene, J gene, CDR3 protein.

TRBV9	TRBJ2-2	ASSVGAGVIGELF
TRBV2	TRBJ1-6	ASRDGLPNSPLH
TRBV10-3	TRBJ2-1	AISEARQLEQF
TRBV27	TRBJ2-7	ASTRAGGNEQY
TRBV6-1	TRBJ2-7	ASSADRSYSYEQY
TRBV9	TRBJ2-2	ASSPSAHPGELF
TRBV20-1	TRBJ2-3	SAGMTDTQY
TRBV6-6	TRBJ1-1	ASSGDRGTEAF
TRBV28	TRBJ1-6	ASSFHLFQPSYNSPLH
TRBV6-5	TRBJ1-6	ASGSEGSSYNSPLH
TRBV11-3	TRBJ2-7	ASSLDLAGDPYEQY